This paragraph reports one T cell receptor (beta chain). This clone has ten or more counts. There is no known antigen for this receptor. It has no much larger one-base neighbor in the sample; base qualities were not kept. These data belong to a study of cytomegalovirus exposure and HLA in healthy donors (dated by TCRdb to between 2016 and 2019). Regarding the study in general: According to a later analysis, the 120 validation repertoires were produced on the same platform as the 700 or so repertoires of the first cohort. A separate validation cohort of more than 100 different subjects was used in addition to the roughly 720-subject first cohort. To predict cytomegalovirus infection status, the study combined high-throughput TCR immunosequencing, statistical association of individual TCRs with disease status, and machine learning. The study aimed to test whether signatures of past pathogen exposure could be identified by cataloging public T cell receptors.

Overall results and qualifications from the work: A later analysis found that TCRs clustered in the first cohort also tended to co-occur in the 120 validation repertoires, with just under 95% of cluster scores above 0. The authors suggested that the approach could potentially be extended to other disease states and immunological phenotypes. In vitro tests confirmed that a few of the cytomegalovirus-associated TCR beta chains recognize cytomegalovirus antigens. Across donors, most TCR sequences were observed very rarely, whereas some public TCRs were present in many individuals. In the study, 150 to 200 TCR beta chains were listed as associated with cytomegalovirus. A later analysis lacked HLA typing for the validation cohort, so it scored co-occurrence in that cohort across all 120 or so repertoires. In both the original and validation cohorts, the classifier was reported to diagnose cytomegalovirus status with high specificity and sensitivity.

The donors were included in the validation cohort of over a hundred subjects, a group kept apart from the approximately 690-subject first cohort. The receptor library was made with the immunoSEQ multiplex PCR assay. As for the original processing: A statistical classification framework was developed to diagnose cytomegalovirus status using the catalog of TCR beta chain sequences. TCRdb retrieved this table from immuneACCESS and kept in-frame rearrangements only. Not all clones are present; in checked studies, unresolved V genes account for under half, and no reason is known for the remainder. From that table come the V and J calls and clone size; the DNA was used to work out D and trimming. The sample has roughly 180,000 clones on record, about 89% of them singletons. The ten largest make up 6% to 8.5% of the sample. The sample comprised PBMCs. This clonotype originated in a man aged 30 to 45 in good health and CMV-seropositive.

This receptor carries the CDR3 CSNVRTSGDNEQFF. The bases read TGCAGCAATGTCCGGACTAGCGGCGACAATGAGCAGTTCTTC. The rearranged chain carries TRBV29-1 and TRBJ2-1; 10 central bases correspond to TRBD2. Counted from cysteine to phenylalanine, this CDR3 has 14 amino acids. Only CDR3 DNA is held: 42 bases, read in frame from base 1. V is trimmed back by 8 bases and J by 5 bases, and the junction contains 9 bases that no gene match accounts for. For CDR1 and CDR2, the germline V gene lists SQVTM and ANQGSEA.